This is a list of T cell receptor beta chains from one sample in a study of blood T cell repertoires in COVID-19. The method was immunoSEQ multiplex PCR; TCRdb's version includes in-frame clones alone and lacks a portion of them. The data contain 290,000 or so clones, roughly 80% of them singletons. The source material was PBMCs or T cells enriched from blood (not recorded which). Every receptor here comes from a man in his forties or fifties who had been exposed to COVID-19. The CDR3 runs from the conserved cysteine through the conserved F or W. Each record gives: J gene, clone size, D gene, V gene, CDR3 protein, CDR3 DNA. The D gene is left open where the match is weak. The size entry is marked missing in some rows and otherwise reads once, few, many or a size class.

TRBJ1-4,NA,TRBD1,TRBV5-1,CASSSPGQSNEKLFF,TGCGCCAGCAGCTCACCGGGACAGAGTAATGAAAAACTGTTTTTT
TRBJ1-5,NA,NA,TRBV2,CASSEGAQGNQPQHF,TGTGCCAGCAGTGAAGGGGCACAGGGAAATCAGCCCCAGCATTTT
TRBJ1-5,NA,NA,TRBV19,CASSIVLSNQPQHF,TGTGCCAGTAGTATAGTATTGAGCAATCAGCCCCAGCATTTT
TRBJ1-5,NA,NA,TRBV5-8,CASSLGWDFQHF,TGTGCCAGCAGCTTGGGGTGGGACTTCCAGCATTTT
TRBJ2-4,NA,TRBD2,TRBV28,CASSPASASGRNIQYF,TGTGCCAGCAGTCCCGCCTCGGCTAGCGGGAGGAACATTCAGTACTTC
TRBJ2-3,NA,NA,TRBV2,CASRWTKDTQYF,TGTGCCAGCCGGTGGACTAAAGATACGCAGTATTTT
TRBJ2-2,NA,NA,TRBV7-2,CASSFGWTGELFF,TGTGCCAGCAGCTTCGGTTGGACCGGGGAGCTGTTTTTT
TRBJ1-5,many,NA,TRBV6-1,CASSDHGAHQPQHF,TGTGCCAGCAGTGACCATGGAGCCCATCAGCCCCAGCATTTT
TRBJ2-3,NA,NA,TRBV12-3/TRBV12-4,CASSPPVSDTQYF,TGTGCCAGCAGCCCCCCTGTGTCAGATACGCAGTATTTT
TRBJ2-1,NA,NA,TRBV5-4,CASSLAPSDEQFF,TGTGCCAGCAGCTTGGCCCCTAGCGATGAGCAGTTCTTC
TRBJ2-3,NA,NA,TRBV9,CASSVARGGNTDTQYF,TGTGCCAGCAGCGTAGCGAGGGGGGGGAACACAGATACGCAGTATTTT
TRBJ1-2,few,TRBD1,TRBV5-6,CASSYTGQGYYGYTF,TGTGCCAGCAGCTACACGGGACAGGGCTATTATGGCTACACCTTC
TRBJ2-1,NA,TRBD2,TRBV5-1,CASSLGTSAFRRLSNEQFF,TGCGCCAGCAGCTTGGGGACTAGCGCCTTTCGTCGGCTTTCCAATGAGCAGTTCTTC
TRBJ1-3,few,NA,TRBV2,CASSGTAFSGNTIYF,TGTGCCAGCAGTGGGACAGCCTTCTCTGGAAACACCATATATTTT
TRBJ1-2,NA,NA,TRBV10-3,CAISEMKTAYGYTF,TGTGCCATCAGTGAGATGAAGACAGCATATGGCTACACCTTC
TRBJ2-1,NA,NA,TRBV27,CASSPFPARAYNEQFF,TGTGCCAGCAGCCCCTTCCCGGCCAGGGCCTACAATGAGCAGTTCTTC
TRBJ1-2,NA,NA,TRBV12-3/TRBV12-4,CASSPRVTYGYTF,TGTGCCAGCAGTCCCAGGGTTACCTATGGCTACACCTTC